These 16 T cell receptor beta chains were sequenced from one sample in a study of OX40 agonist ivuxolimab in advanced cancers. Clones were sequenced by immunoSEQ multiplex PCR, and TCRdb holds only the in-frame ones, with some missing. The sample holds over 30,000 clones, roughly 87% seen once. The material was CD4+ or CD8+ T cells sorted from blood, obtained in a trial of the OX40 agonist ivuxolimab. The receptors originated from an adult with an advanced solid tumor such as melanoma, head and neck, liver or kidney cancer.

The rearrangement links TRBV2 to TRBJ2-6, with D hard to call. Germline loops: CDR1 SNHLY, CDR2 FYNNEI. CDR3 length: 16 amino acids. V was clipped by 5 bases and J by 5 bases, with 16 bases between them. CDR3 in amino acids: CASSLTIQSRANVLTF. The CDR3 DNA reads TGTGCCAGCAGTCTTACGATACAAAGTCGGGCCAACGTCCTGACTTTC.

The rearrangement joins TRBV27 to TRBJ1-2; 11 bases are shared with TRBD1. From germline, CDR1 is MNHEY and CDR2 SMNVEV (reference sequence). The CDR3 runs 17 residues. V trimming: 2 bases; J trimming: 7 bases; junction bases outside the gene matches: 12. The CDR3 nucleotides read TGTGCCAGCAGTTTAATTGACGGACAGGGGGCAAGGGGTGGCTACACCTTC. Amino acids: CASSLIDGQGARGGYTF.

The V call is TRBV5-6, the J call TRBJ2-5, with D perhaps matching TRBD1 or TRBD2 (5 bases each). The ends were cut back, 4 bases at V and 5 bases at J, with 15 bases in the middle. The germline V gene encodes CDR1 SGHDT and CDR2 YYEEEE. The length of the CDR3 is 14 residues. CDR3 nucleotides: TGTGCCAGCAGCCCCGGGACGAATGGGGAGACCCAGTACTTC. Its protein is CASSPGTNGETQYF. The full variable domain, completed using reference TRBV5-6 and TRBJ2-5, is DAGVTQSPTHLIKTRGQQVTLRCSPKSGHDTVSWYQQALGQGPQFIFQYYEEEERQRGNFPDRFSGHQFPNYSSELNVNALLLGDSALYLCASSPGTNGETQYFGPGTRLLVL.

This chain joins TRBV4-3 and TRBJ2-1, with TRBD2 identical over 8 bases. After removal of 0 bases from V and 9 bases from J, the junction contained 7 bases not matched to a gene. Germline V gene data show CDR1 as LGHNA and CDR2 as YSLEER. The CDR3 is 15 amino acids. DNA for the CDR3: TGCGCCAGCAGCCAAGAAGGGGGACTAGGGAGTGAGCAGTTCTTC. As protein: CASSQEGGLGSEQFF.

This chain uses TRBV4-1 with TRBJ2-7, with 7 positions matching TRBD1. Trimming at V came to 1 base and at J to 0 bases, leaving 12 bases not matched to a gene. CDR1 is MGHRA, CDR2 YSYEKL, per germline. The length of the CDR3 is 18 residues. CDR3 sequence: CASSQGPRKGAISYEQYF. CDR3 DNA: TGCGCCAGCAGCCAAGGGCCCCGAAAGGGGGCCATCTCCTACGAGCAGTACTTC.

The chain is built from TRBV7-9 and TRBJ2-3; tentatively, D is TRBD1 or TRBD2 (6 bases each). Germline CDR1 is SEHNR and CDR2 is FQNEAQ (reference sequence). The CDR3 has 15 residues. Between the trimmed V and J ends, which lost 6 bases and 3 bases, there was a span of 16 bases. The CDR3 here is CASRRSRGRTDTQYF. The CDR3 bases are TGTGCCAGCAGACGAAGCCGGGGGCGTACAGATACGCAGTATTTT.

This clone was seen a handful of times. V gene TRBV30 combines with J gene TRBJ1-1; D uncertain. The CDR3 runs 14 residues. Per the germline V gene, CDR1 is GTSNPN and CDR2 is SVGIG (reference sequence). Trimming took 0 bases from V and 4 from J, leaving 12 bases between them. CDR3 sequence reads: CAWSVRGWSTEAFF. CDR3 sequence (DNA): TGTGCCTGGAGTGTACGTGGGTGGAGCACTGAAGCTTTCTTT.

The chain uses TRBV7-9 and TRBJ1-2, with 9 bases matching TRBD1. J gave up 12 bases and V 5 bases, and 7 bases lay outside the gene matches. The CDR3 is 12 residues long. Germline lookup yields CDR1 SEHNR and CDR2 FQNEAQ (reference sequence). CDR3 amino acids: CASSTRQGENTF. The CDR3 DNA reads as TGTGCCAGCAGCACCAGACAGGGGGAGAACACCTTC.

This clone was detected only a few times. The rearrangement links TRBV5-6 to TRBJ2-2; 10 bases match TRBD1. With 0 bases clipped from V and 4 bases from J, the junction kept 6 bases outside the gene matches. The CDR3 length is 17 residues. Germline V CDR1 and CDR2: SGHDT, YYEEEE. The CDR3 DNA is TGTGCCAGCAGCTTGGGTGGGACAGGGGTTTTCACCGGGGAGCTGTTTTTT. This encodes CASSLGGTGVFTGELFF.

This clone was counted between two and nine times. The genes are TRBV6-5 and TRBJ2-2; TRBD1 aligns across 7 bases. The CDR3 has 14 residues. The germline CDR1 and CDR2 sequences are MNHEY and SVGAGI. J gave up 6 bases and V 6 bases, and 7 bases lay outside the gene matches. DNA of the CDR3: TGTGCCAGCAGATCTGTAGGGGGCCCCGGGGAGCTGTTTTTT. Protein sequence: CASRSVGGPGELFF.

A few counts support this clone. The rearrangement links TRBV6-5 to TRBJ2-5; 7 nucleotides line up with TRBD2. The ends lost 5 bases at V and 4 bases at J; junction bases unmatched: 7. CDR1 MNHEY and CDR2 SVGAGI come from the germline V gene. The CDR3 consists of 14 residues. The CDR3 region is CASSHGLDRETQYF. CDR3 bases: TGTGCCAGCAGTCACGGACTAGATAGAGAGACCCAGTACTTC.

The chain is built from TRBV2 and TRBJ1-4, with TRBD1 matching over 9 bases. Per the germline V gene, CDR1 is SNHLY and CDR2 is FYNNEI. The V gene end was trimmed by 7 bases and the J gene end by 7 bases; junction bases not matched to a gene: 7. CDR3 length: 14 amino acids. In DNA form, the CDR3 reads TGTGCCAGCACCTCGGGACAGGGACCTGAAAAACTGTTTTTT. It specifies CASTSGQGPEKLFF.

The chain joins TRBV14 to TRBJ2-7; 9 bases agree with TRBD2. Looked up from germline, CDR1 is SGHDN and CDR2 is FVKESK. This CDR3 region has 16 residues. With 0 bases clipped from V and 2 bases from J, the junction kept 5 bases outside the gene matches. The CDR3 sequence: CASSQDWASGTYEQYF. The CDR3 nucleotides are TGTGCCAGCAGCCAAGATTGGGCTAGCGGGACCTACGAGCAGTACTTC.

DNA of the CDR3: TGTGCCAGCAGTGAGGTCCAGAGCTACACAGATACGCAGTATTTT. This codes for CASSEVQSYTDTQYF. The chain couples TRBV6-1 to TRBJ2-3; D gene ambiguous. The CDR3 has 15 residues. CDR1 is MNHNS and CDR2 is SASEGT in the germline V gene. V lost 3 bases, J lost 2 bases, and 12 bases lay in between.

The CDR3 nucleotides read TGCGCCAGCAGCTCCAGGGGAGGCAATCAGCCCCAGCATTTT. Translating gives CASSSRGGNQPQHF. V usage is TRBV5-1 and J usage is TRBJ1-5; TRBD1 might be the D (6 bases). The CDR3 totals 14 residues. The germline CDR1 and CDR2 sequences are SGHRS and YFSETQ. V was cut by 3 bases and J by 2 bases, with 9 bases left in between. Complete variable domain (other parts from reference TRBV5-1 and TRBJ1-5): KAGVTQTPRYLIKTRGQQVTLSCSPISGHRSVSWYQQTPGQGLQFLFEYFSETQRNKGNFPGRFSGRQFSNSRSEMNVSTLELGDSALYLCASSSRGGNQPQHFGDGTRLSIL.

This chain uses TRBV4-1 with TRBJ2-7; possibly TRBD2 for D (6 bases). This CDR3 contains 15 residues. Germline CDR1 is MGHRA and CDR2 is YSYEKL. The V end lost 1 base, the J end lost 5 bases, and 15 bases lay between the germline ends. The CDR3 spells CASSQADRDLNEQYF. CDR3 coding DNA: TGCGCCAGCAGCCAAGCTGACCGGGACTTAAACGAGCAGTACTTC.